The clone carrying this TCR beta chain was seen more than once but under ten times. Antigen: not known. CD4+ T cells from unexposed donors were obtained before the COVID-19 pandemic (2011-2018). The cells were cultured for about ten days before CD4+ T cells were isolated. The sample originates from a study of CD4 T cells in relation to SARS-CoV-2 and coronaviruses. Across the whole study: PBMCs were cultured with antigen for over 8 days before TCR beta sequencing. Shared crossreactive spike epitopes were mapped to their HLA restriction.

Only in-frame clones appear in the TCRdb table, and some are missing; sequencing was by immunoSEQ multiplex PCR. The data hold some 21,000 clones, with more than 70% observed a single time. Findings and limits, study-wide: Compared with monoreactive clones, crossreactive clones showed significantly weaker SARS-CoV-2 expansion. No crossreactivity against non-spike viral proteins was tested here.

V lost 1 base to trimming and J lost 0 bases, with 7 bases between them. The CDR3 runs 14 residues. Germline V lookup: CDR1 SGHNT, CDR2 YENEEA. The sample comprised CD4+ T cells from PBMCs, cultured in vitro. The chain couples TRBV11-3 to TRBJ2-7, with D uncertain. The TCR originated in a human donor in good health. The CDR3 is CASSLGGASYEQYF. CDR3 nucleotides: TGTGCCAGCAGCTTAGGGGGTGCCTCCTACGAGCAGTACTTC.